The clone carrying this T cell receptor (beta chain) was picked up many times. Its matching antigen is unknown. Germline lookup yields CDR1 SNHLY and CDR2 FYNNEI. CDR3 size: 14 residues. V was clipped by 5 bases and J by 1 base, with 11 bases between them. This sample was taken from a study of Graves' ophthalmopathy and Graves' hyperthyroidism. Study-level results: Most expanded thyroid clonotypes above 0.001 frequency also appeared in blood.

Amplified material comprised TCR beta CDR3 regions derived from RNA transcripts. The workflow started with a first-round RT-PCR run with HTBI primers and then moved on to a second-round multiplex PCR. TCRdb called the multiplex PCR reads again in MiXCR, with one record for every CDR3 protein. Counted here are 500,000 to 800,000 distinct CDR3 sequences, over 40% occurring once; the ten biggest clones make up around 3.3%. Input material: peripheral blood. The J gene is TRBJ1-2, the V gene TRBV2; unclear D gene. The receptor was derived from an adult man with Graves' ophthalmopathy. Written as DNA, the CDR3 is TGTGCCAGCAGTAATAGCCCCCTTAACTATGGCTACACCTTC. Translating it yields CASSNSPLNYGYTF. The entire variable domain, with the rest obtained from reference TRBV2 and TRBJ1-2, is as follows: EPEVTQTPSHQVTQMGQEVILRCVPISNHLYFYWYRQILGQKVEFLVSFYNNEISEKSEIFDDQFSVERPDGSNFTLKIRSTKLEDSAMYFCASSNSPLNYGYTFGSGTRLTVV.